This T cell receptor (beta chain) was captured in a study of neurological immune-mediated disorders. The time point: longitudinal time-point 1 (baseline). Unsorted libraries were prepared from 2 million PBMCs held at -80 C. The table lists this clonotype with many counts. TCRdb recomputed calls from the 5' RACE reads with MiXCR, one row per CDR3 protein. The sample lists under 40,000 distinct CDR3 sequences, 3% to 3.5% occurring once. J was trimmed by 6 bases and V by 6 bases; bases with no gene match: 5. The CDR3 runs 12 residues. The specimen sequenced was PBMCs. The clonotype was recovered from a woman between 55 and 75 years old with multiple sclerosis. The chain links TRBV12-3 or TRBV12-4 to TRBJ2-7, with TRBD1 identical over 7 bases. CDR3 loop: CASRLQGFEQYF. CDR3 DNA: TGTGCCAGCAGACTACAGGGGTTCGAGCAGTACTTC.